This T cell receptor beta chain appears in the sequencing data of a study of shared clonotypes between healthy human individuals. There were only Caucasian adults among the donors, and all lived in Nashville, Tennessee. In regard to this clone: Other DNA sequences within the sample encode an identical CDR3.

CDR3 length equals 15 residues. V lost 0 bases and J 1 base, leaving 9 bases between the germline ends. Germline lookup yields CDR1 SGHNT and CDR2 YYREEE (reference sequence). A deep-level run was used for the assay. The method was immunoSEQ multiplex PCR; TCRdb's version includes in-frame clones alone and lacks a portion of them. The sample lists about 980,000 clones; about 80% were seen once. The rearrangement uses TRBV5-4 and TRBJ2-3; D may match TRBD1 or TRBD2 (5 bases each). The sequenced material came from memory CD4+ T cells sorted from blood. Sample subset: CD45RA-negative fraction. This TCR was recovered from a man between 18 and 29 years old in good health. CDR3 bases: TGTGCCAGCAGCTTGGATGGGGGAGGCACAGATACGCAGTATTTT. It yields the protein CASSLDGGGTDTQYF.